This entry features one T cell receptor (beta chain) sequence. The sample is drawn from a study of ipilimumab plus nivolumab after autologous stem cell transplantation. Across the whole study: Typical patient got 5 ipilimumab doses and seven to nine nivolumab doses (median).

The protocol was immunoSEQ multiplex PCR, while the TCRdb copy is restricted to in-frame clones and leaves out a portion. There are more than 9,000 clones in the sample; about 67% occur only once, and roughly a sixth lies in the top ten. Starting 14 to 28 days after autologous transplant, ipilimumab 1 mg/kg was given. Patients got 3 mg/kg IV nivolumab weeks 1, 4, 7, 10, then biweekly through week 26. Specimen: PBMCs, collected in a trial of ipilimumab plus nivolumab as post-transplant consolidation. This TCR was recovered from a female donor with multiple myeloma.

The CDR3 is CASSLKYEQYF. The CDR3 DNA sequence: TGTGCCAGCAGTTTAAAGTACGAGCAGTACTTC. This chain links TRBV28 with TRBJ2-7; D not certain. V lost 2 bases and J 4 bases, leaving 3 bases between the germline ends. Germline CDR1 and CDR2: MDHEN and SYDVKM. The CDR3 is 11 amino acids. Filled out from reference TRBV28 and TRBJ2-7, the complete variable domain reads DVKVTQSSRYLVKRTGEKVFLECVQDMDHENMFWYRQDPGLGLRLIYFSYDVKMKEKGDIPEGYSVSREKKERFSLILESASTNQTSMYLCASSLKYEQYFGPGTRLTVT.